One sample yielded the 32 T cell receptor beta chains listed below, sequenced in a study of identical twins. TCRdb itself ran the 5' RACE reads through MiXCR, one entry per CDR3 protein. The sample carries fewer than 250,000 distinct CDR3 sequences, roughly 7% recorded once. These same data were also listed under a study on yellow fever vaccine responses in identical twins.

The sequencing input was memory (CD45RO+) T cells sorted from blood. The source of these receptors is a woman aged 18-30 years in good health.

The CDR3 region is CASSFGVADRETQYF. For the CDR3, the DNA is TGTGCCAGCAGCTTTGGGGTGGCCGATCGAGAGACCCAGTACTTC. The J gene is TRBJ2-5, the V gene TRBV7-8; D is undetermined. Trimming shortened V by 3 bases and J by 4 bases, and 15 bases separated the two germline ends. Per the germline V gene, CDR1 is SGHVS and CDR2 is FQNEAQ. The CDR3 has 15 amino acids.

This clonotype was recorded at least ten times. The chain has TRBV27 and TRBJ1-1, with TRBD1 as a possible D gene (5 bases). CDR3 length equals 15 residues. Trimming cost V 5 bases and J 7 bases, with 20 bases left between them. Germline assignment: CDR1 MNHEY and CDR2 SMNVEV (reference sequence). The CDR3 DNA reads TGTGCCAGCAGTCCCTGGAGGACATTGGGAGGTGAAGCTTTCTTT. Its translation: CASSPWRTLGGEAFF.

This clonotype was seen more than once but under ten times. The gene calls are TRBV20-1 and TRBJ2-7, with D hard to call. Germline V lookup: CDR1 DFQATT, CDR2 SNEGSKA (reference sequence). The length of the CDR3 is 13 residues. Trimming cost V 6 bases and J 6 bases, with 18 bases left between them. CDR3 DNA sequence: TGCAGTGCCAGTCCCTCCAAGGTGGGCGAGCAGTACTTC. Amino acid sequence: CSASPSKVGEQYF.

This sequence joins TRBV6-2 or TRBV6-3 and TRBJ2-7; D is ambiguous. Germline CDR1 MNHEY, CDR2 SVGEGT. The CDR3 extends over 14 amino acids. V gave up 0 bases and J gave up 7 bases, with 13 bases separating them. In nucleotides, the CDR3 is TGTGCCAGCAGTTACTCGACAACCGACTTTGAGCAGTACTTC. Its protein product is CASSYSTTDFEQYF.

This clonotype was counted between two and nine times. The V gene is TRBV5-6, the J gene TRBJ2-2, with 9 bases fitting TRBD1. This CDR3 region has 16 residues. The J segment lost 5 bases and the V segment lost 4 bases, leaving 9 bases of the junction unmatched. Germline values: CDR1 SGHDT, CDR2 YYEEEE. Written as DNA, the CDR3 is TGTGCCAGCAGCCGAGCTGGGACAGGGTTGACCGGGGAGCTGTTTTTT. This gives the protein CASSRAGTGLTGELFF. The entire variable domain, with the rest obtained from reference TRBV5-6 and TRBJ2-2, is as follows: DAGVTQSPTHLIKTRGQQVTLRCSPKSGHDTVSWYQQALGQGPQFIFQYYEEEERQRGNFPDRFSGHQFPNYSSELNVNALLLGDSALYLCASSRAGTGLTGELFFGEGSRLTVL.

This clonotype occurred many times. The chain recombines TRBV5-5 with TRBJ1-4; no definite D call. CDR1 SGHKS and CDR2 YYEKEE come from the germline V gene (reference sequence). V lost 4 bases to trimming and J lost 5 bases, with 15 bases between them. This CDR3 contains 15 residues. The CDR3 here is CASSAAVDSNEKLFF. DNA of the CDR3: TGTGCCAGCAGCGCCGCAGTCGACTCAAATGAAAAACTGTTTTTT.

There are a few counts of this clonotype. The chain carries TRBV3-1 and TRBJ2-3, with D uncertain. CDR3 length: 13 amino acids. The germline V gene has CDR1 LGHDT and CDR2 YNNKEL (reference sequence). V was pared by 1 base and J by 11 bases, with 13 bases between. The CDR3 region has the DNA TGTGCCAGCAGCCAAGGAACACCTCTCGGGCAGTATTTT. It encodes CASSQGTPLGQYF.

The gene calls are TRBV3-1 and TRBJ2-1; TRBD2 might be the D (6 bases). CDR1 and CDR2 from the germline V gene are LGHDT and YNNKEL (reference sequence). Trimming shortened V by 4 bases and J by 0 bases, and 13 bases separated the two germline ends. The CDR3 is made up of 16 amino acids. CDR3 region: CASSRARGSSYNEQFF. The CDR3 DNA reads as TGTGCCAGCAGCCGAGCTCGGGGGAGCTCCTACAATGAGCAGTTCTTC.

The table lists this clonotype with many counts. CDR3 in DNA: TGCGCCAGCAGCTTGAACCAGGCATCCGGGGCCAACGTCCTGACTTTC. This translates into CASSLNQASGANVLTF. This chain links TRBV5-1 with TRBJ2-6; D ambiguous. The CDR3 is made up of 16 amino acids. Germline CDR1 is SGHRS and CDR2 is YFSETQ. The V end was cut by 1 base, the J end by 4 bases, with 12 bases between.

V is TRBV6-1 and J is TRBJ2-1; 14 bases fit TRBD2. V was pared by 4 bases and J by 10 bases, with 3 bases of the junction left unmatched. CDR1 and CDR2 from the germline V gene are MNHNS and SASEGT. The CDR3 totals 14 residues. The DNA of the CDR3 is TGTGCCAGCAGTGGGACTAGCGGGAGGCGGGAGCAGTTCTTC. Residues: CASSGTSGRREQFF.

This chain uses TRBV5-1 with TRBJ1-4, with D maybe TRBD1 (6 bases). The length of the CDR3 is 15 residues. Germline-derived CDR1 and CDR2 are SGHRS and YFSETQ. V was pared by 4 bases and J by 8 bases, with 18 bases between. CDR3 region: CASSIYRGGMEKLFF. In nucleotides, the CDR3 is TGCGCCAGCAGCATATACAGAGGGGGGATGGAAAAACTGTTTTTT.

This clonotype has ten or more counts. The V call is TRBV20-1, the J call TRBJ1-2; no firm D call. Germline CDR1 DFQATT, CDR2 SNEGSKA (reference sequence). Trimming stripped 0 bases from V and 8 bases from J, with 13 bases between. This CDR3 has 13 amino acids. In nucleotides, the CDR3 is TGCAGTGCTAGAGATAGATCCGTTACCGGCTACACCTTC. Translation: CSARDRSVTGYTF.

This clonotype came up a few times. The rearrangement joins TRBV27 to TRBJ1-1, with D hard to call. CDR3 size: 14 residues. Trimming took off 6 bases at V and 3 bases at J, with 14 bases between the two ends. Germline V gene data show CDR1 as MNHEY and CDR2 as SMNVEV (reference sequence). Here the CDR3 reads CASRLTQDHTEAFF. The CDR3 DNA is TGTGCCAGCAGGCTAACTCAGGACCACACTGAAGCTTTCTTT.

The chain joins TRBV3-1 to TRBJ2-1; the match to TRBD2 covers 12 bases. V lost 3 bases and J lost 7; bases outside the gene matches: 4. CDR3 length: 15 amino acids. Germline V gene data show CDR1 as LGHDT and CDR2 as YNNKEL (reference sequence). The CDR3 sequence is CASSHLAGGLNEQFF. CDR3 sequence (DNA): TGTGCCAGCAGCCACCTAGCGGGGGGGCTTAATGAGCAGTTCTTC.

This clonotype was observed a handful of times. In DNA form, the CDR3 reads TGTGCCAGCAGAAGGACAGGGAGCTCCTACGAGCAGTACGTC. Translation gives CASRRTGSSYEQYV. V is TRBV2 and J is TRBJ2-7, with 8 bases matching TRBD1. CDR1 and CDR2 from the germline V gene are SNHLY and FYNNEI. This CDR3 has 14 amino acids. The V gene end was trimmed by 6 bases and the J gene end by 0 bases; junction bases not matched to a gene: 4.

The rearrangement joins TRBV28 to TRBJ2-3; no clear D. Germline CDR1 is MDHEN and CDR2 is SYDVKM. This CDR3 is built from 14 residues. V was cut by 5 bases and J by 3 bases, with 12 bases left in between. CDR3 coding DNA: TGTGCCAGCAGTCACCAGGATGGGACAGATACGCAGTATTTT. Protein product: CASSHQDGTDTQYF.

This clonotype was counted many times. This sequence joins TRBV7-2 and TRBJ2-1; 13 bases map to TRBD2. This CDR3 is 15 amino acids long. Per the germline V gene, CDR1 is SGHTA and CDR2 is FQGNSA. With V trimmed by 7 bases and J by 7 bases, 7 bases remained unmatched. CDR3 in amino acids: CASTLRLAGGNEQFF. CDR3 DNA sequence: TGTGCCAGCACCTTGAGACTAGCGGGGGGTAATGAGCAGTTCTTC.

This rearrangement joins TRBV28 to TRBJ2-1; D unclear. V was trimmed by 6 bases and J by 4 bases, leaving 10 bases between them. The CDR3 spans 13 residues. Germline V gives CDR1 MDHEN, CDR2 SYDVKM. The CDR3 protein is CASSHRGYNEQFF. As DNA, the CDR3 is TGTGCCAGCAGCCACCGCGGTTACAATGAGCAGTTCTTC. The full variable domain, its missing parts supplied by reference TRBV28 and TRBJ2-1, is DVKVTQSSRYLVKRTGEKVFLECVQDMDHENMFWYRQDPGLGLRLIYFSYDVKMKEKGDIPEGYSVSREKKERFSLILESASTNQTSMYLCASSHRGYNEQFFGPGTRLTVL.

Only a few counts were recorded for this clonotype. The V and J genes are TRBV20-1 and TRBJ1-5; D not certain. CDR1 DFQATT and CDR2 SNEGSKA come from the germline V gene (reference sequence). This CDR3 region has 13 residues. V lost 3 bases and J lost 1, with 7 bases in between. The CDR3 loop reads CSASKESNQPQHF. The DNA of the CDR3 is TGCAGTGCTAGTAAGGAAAGCAATCAGCCCCAGCATTTT.

This chain connects TRBV12-3 or TRBV12-4 to TRBJ2-2, with 9 positions matching TRBD1. J was trimmed by 9 bases and V by 6 bases; bases with no gene match: 5. The CDR3 is 13 amino acids. The CDR3 nucleotides read TGTGCCAGCAGCCGGGACAGGGAACGGGAGCTGTTTTTT. Translated, it gives CASSRDRERELFF.

In this sample, this clonotype turned up many times. The V call is TRBV7-6, the J call TRBJ2-1; TRBD2 matches at 13 bases. Losses at the gene ends were 5 bases for V and 0 bases for J; bases not matched to a gene: 13. There are 20 residues in the CDR3. Germline CDR1 SGHVS, CDR2 FNYEAQ. The CDR3 protein is CASSGGLAGEGFRSYNEQFF. The CDR3 DNA reads as TGTGCCAGCAGCGGAGGACTAGCGGGAGAAGGTTTTCGCTCCTACAATGAGCAGTTCTTC.

This clonotype was found many times. The rearrangement uses TRBV12-3 or TRBV12-4 and TRBJ2-7; D is undetermined. CDR3 length: 14 amino acids. V shed 3 bases and J shed 3 bases, with 12 bases lying between them. CDR3 sequence: CASSLTPSNYEQYF. The CDR3, as DNA: TGTGCCAGCAGTTTGACCCCAAGCAACTACGAGCAGTACTTC.

This clonotype was found many times. The CDR3, as DNA: TGTGCCAGCAGTTTGGGCACTTATGAAAAACTGTTTTTT. Encoded protein: CASSLGTYEKLFF. The chain employs TRBV28 and TRBJ1-4; D remains ambiguous. Looked up from germline, CDR1 is MDHEN and CDR2 is SYDVKM. The V and J ends lost 3 bases and 6 bases respectively, with 8 bases between them. CDR3 length: 13 amino acids.

This clonotype was observed many times. This chain connects TRBV4-2 to TRBJ2-1; perhaps TRBD1 as D (6 bases). The germline gives CDR1 LGHNA, CDR2 YNFKEQ. V lost 6 bases and J lost 8, with 29 bases in between. The CDR3 spans 18 residues. CDR3 sequence: CASRNEGTQGSSRHEQFF. The CDR3 DNA follows: TGTGCCAGCAGGAACGAGGGGACACAGGGTTCTTCTAGGCATGAGCAGTTCTTC.

The sample holds many counts of this clonotype. The genes are TRBV2 and TRBJ2-2; D remains ambiguous. CDR3 length equals 10 residues. The V gene's germline CDR1 is SNHLY and CDR2 FYNNEI. The CDR3 region has the DNA TGTGCTGACTTCACCGGGGAGCTGTTTTTT. This encodes CADFTGELFF.

This clonotype was seen only a few times. The rearrangement uses TRBV18 and TRBJ2-1; D gene unclear. Trimming shortened V by 5 bases and J by 7 bases, and 9 bases separated the two germline ends. Germline V gene data show CDR1 as KGHSH and CDR2 as LQKENI. This CDR3 comprises 12 residues. CDR3 coding DNA: TGTGCCAGCTCAACGCTTGAGAATGAGCAGTTCTTC. As protein: CASSTLENEQFF.

The J gene is TRBJ2-3, the V gene TRBV5-1; possibly TRBD1 for D (6 bases). V was clipped by 1 base and J by 7 bases, with 16 bases between them. The CDR3 loop spans 15 amino acids. The germline V gene encodes CDR1 SGHRS and CDR2 YFSETQ. CDR3 sequence reads: CASSLTGTQGNTQYF. DNA of the CDR3: TGCGCCAGCAGCTTGACCGGGACGCAGGGGAATACGCAGTATTTT.

Notes on this clonotype: At one end the junction does not follow the germline gene, possibly because of a read error. The genes are TRBV7-6 and TRBJ1-3, with D possibly being TRBD1 (6 bases). Germline values: CDR1 SGHVS, CDR2 FNYEAQ. This CDR3 is 16 amino acids long. In nucleotides, the CDR3 is TGTGCCAGCAGCTTCGAGGACAGCCTCTCTGGTAACACCATATATTTT. It is translated as CASSFEDSLSGNTIYF.

This clonotype was detected a few times. V gene TRBV6-1 combines with J gene TRBJ2-1; TRBD2 aligns across 11 bases. The CDR3 loop spans 15 amino acids. Per germline, CDR1 MNHNS and CDR2 SASEGT. The V segment lost 6 bases and the J segment 6 bases; nucleotides outside the gene matches: 7. The CDR3 region is CASRRGLAGGNEQFF. CDR3 sequence (DNA): TGTGCCAGCAGGAGGGGGCTAGCGGGAGGCAATGAGCAGTTCTTC.

This clonotype has only a few counts. The chain links TRBV18 to TRBJ2-7; TRBD2 is a possible D gene (6 bases). The V end was cut by 2 bases, the J end by 2 bases, with 10 bases between. The CDR3 is made up of 14 amino acids. The germline CDR1 and CDR2 sequences are KGHSH and LQKENI. The CDR3 reads CASSPGGMTYEQYF. The CDR3 DNA sequence: TGTGCCAGCTCACCAGGGGGGATGACCTACGAGCAGTACTTC.

This clonotype was seen many times. The chain links TRBV20-1 to TRBJ2-3; 10 nucleotides line up with TRBD2. The V gene's germline CDR1 is DFQATT and CDR2 SNEGSKA (reference sequence). The CDR3 extends over 16 amino acids. V lost 3 bases and J lost 4; bases outside the gene matches: 10. CDR3 loop: CSARSASSGGSDTQYF. The CDR3 bases are TGCAGTGCTAGGAGCGCGTCTAGCGGGGGTTCAGATACGCAGTATTTT.

This clonotype came up a few times. Sequence at one end of the junction differs from germline and may be a read error. This rearrangement joins TRBV7-9 to TRBJ2-7, with 8 positions matching TRBD2. In germline, CDR1 is SEHNR, CDR2 FQNEAQ (reference sequence). This CDR3 has 17 residues. CDR3 DNA: TGTGCCATCAGCTTACGGGAGCTGGCTAGCGGGTCCCACGAGCAGTACTTC. Its translation: CAISLRELASGSHEQYF.